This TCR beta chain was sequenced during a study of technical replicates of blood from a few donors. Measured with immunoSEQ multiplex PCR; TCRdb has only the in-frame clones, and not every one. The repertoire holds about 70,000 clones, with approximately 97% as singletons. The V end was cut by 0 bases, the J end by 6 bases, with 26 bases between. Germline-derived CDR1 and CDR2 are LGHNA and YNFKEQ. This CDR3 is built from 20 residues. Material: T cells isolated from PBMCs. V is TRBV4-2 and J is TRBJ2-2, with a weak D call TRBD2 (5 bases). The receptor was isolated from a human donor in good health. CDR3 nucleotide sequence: TGTGCCAGCAGCCAAGAGATGGTGGTACGGGGATTTTCCGGGTCCGGGGAGCTGTTTTTT. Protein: CASSQEMVVRGFSGSGELFF.